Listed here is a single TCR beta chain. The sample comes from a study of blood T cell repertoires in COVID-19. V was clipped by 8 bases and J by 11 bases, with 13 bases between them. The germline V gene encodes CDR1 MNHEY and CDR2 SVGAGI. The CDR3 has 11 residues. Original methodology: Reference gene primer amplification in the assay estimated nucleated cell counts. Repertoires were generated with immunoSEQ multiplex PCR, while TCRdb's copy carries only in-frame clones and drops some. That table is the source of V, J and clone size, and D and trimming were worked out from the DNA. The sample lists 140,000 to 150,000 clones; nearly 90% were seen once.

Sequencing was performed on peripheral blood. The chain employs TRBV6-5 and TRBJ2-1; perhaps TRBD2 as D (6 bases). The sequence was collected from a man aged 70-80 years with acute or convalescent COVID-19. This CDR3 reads CASSWGVQQFF. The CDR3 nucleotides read TGTGCCAGCTCTTGGGGGGTCCAGCAGTTCTTC.